This T cell receptor (beta chain) was profiled in a study of cytomegalovirus exposure and HLA in healthy donors. Overall study context: In a later analysis, the 130 or so validation repertoires were reported to have used the same platform as the 600 to 800 first-cohort repertoires.

Concerning this clone: The antigen is unknown.

Germline V gene data show CDR1 as KGHSH and CDR2 as LQKENI. This CDR3 comprises 14 residues. Trimming pared 10 bases from V and 5 bases from J, leaving 17 bases between. Overall study results and limits: The finding came from a later analysis; first-cohort TCR clusters tended to co-occur in the roughly 110 validation repertoires. Researchers reported that a few CMV-associated chains were confirmed in vitro as CMV antigen-specific. Per published reports, the classifier diagnosed cytomegalovirus status with high specificity and sensitivity.

Repertoires were generated with immunoSEQ multiplex PCR, while TCRdb's copy carries only in-frame clones and drops some. The sample has over 35,000 clones, around 93% seen once; the top ten hold 2.5% to 4%. The clonotype comes from a young man in good health and CMV-seronegative. The sample was PBMCs. The gene calls are TRBV18 and TRBJ1-4, with a weak D call TRBD1 (6 bases). In nucleotides, the CDR3 is TGTGCCACACGACCGTGGACAGAAAATGAAAAACTGTTTTTT. Translating gives CATRPWTENEKLFF.